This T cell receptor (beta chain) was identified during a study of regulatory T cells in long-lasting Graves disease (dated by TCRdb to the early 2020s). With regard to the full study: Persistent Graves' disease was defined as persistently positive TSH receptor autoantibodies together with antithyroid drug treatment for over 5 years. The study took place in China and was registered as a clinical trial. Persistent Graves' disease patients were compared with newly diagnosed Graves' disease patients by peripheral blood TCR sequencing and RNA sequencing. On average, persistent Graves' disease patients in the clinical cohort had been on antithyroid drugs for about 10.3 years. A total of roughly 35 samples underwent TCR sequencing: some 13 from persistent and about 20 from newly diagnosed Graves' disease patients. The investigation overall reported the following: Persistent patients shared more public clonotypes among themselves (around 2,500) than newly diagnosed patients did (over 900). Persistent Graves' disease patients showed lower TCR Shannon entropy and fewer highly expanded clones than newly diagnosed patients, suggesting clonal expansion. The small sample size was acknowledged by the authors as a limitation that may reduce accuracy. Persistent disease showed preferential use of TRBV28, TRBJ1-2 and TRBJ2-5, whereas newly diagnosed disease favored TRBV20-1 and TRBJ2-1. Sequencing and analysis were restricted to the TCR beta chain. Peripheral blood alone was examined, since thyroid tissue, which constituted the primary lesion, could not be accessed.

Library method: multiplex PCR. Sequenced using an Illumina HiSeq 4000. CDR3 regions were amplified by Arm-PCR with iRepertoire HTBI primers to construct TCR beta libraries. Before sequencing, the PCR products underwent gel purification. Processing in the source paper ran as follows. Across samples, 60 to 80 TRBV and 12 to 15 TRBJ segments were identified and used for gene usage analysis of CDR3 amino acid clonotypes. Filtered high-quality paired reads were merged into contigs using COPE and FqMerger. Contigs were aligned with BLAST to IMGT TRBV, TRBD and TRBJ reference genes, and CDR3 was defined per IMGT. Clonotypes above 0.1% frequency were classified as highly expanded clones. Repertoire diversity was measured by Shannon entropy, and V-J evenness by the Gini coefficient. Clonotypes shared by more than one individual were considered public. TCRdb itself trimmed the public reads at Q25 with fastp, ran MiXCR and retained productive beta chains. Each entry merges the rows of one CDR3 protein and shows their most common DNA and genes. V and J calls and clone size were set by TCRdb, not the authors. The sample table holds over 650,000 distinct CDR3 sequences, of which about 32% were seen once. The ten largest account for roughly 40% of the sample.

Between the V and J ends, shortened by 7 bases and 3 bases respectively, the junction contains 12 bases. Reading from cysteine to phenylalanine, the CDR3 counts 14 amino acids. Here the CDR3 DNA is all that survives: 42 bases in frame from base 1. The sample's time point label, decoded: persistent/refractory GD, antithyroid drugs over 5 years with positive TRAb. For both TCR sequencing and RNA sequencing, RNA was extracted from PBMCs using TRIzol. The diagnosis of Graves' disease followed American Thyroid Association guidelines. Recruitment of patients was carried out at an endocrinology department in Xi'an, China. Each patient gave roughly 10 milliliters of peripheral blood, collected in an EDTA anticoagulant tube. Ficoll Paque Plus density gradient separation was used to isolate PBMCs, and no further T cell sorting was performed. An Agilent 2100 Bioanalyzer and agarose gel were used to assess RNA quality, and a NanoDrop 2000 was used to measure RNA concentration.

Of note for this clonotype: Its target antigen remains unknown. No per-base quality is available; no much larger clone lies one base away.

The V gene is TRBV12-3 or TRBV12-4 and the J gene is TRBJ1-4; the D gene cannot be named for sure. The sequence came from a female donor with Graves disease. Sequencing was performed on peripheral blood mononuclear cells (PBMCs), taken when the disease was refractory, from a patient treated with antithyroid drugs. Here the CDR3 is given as CASTSPAANEKLFF. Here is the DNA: TGTGCCAGCACCTCCCCTGCGGCTAATGAAAAACTGTTTTTT.